This T cell receptor beta chain came from a study of cytomegalovirus exposure and HLA in healthy donors. Study findings and constraints: Follow-up analysis later connected one missense variant in DCLRE1C with trimming of TCR beta V- and J-genes. Cytomegalovirus association was listed for 170 or so TCR beta chains. As a later analysis showed, several of the most significant clusters appeared to be linked to common viral pathogens. Presence/absence analyses rested on an assumption that sequencing depth was roughly uniform across donors.

J was trimmed by 10 bases and V by 3 bases; bases with no gene match: 11. Looked up from germline, CDR1 is KGHSH and CDR2 is LQKENI. This CDR3 region has 15 residues. Amplification used 60 Vbeta primers and 13 Jbeta primers. Profiled with immunoSEQ multiplex PCR; TCRdb holds only in-frame clones, not every one. The profile shows around 180,000 clones, about 80% of them singletons. Turning to this clone: Its antigen is undetermined.

This receptor was obtained from a man aged 30-40 years in good health and CMV-seropositive. V is TRBV18 and J is TRBJ1-4; 7 nucleotides align to TRBD1. The sequenced material came from PBMCs. DNA of the CDR3: TGTGCCAGCTCACCGACCGGGACAGAAATCGGAAAACTGTTTTTT. It specifies CASSPTGTEIGKLFF.